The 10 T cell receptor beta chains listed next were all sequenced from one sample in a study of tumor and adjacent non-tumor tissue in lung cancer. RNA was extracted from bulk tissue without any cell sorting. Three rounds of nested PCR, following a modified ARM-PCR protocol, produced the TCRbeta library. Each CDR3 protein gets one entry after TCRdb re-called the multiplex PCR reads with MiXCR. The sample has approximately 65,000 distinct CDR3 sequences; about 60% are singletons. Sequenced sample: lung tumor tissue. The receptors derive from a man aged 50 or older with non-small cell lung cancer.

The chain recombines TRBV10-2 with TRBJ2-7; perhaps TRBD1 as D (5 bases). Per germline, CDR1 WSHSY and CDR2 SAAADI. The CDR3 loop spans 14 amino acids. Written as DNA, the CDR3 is TGCACCACCGAACTGGGGCGCAGCTCCTACGAGCAGTACTTC. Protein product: CTTELGRSSYEQYF.

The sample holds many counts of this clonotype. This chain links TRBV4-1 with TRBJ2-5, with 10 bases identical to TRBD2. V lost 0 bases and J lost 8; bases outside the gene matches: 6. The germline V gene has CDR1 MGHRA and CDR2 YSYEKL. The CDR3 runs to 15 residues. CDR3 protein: CASSQDSGTSATQYF. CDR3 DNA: TGCGCCAGCAGCCAAGACTCGGGGACTAGCGCAACCCAGTACTTC.

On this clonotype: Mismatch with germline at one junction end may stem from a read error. The CDR3 nucleotides read TGTGCCAGCAGTCAAGCGGTGACAAGGTCATACGAGCAGTACTTC. As protein: CASSQAVTRSYEQYF. The chain uses TRBV4-2 and TRBJ2-7; a possible D gene is TRBD2 (5 bases). The CDR3 has 15 amino acids. Germline V lookup: CDR1 LGHNA, CDR2 YNFKEQ.

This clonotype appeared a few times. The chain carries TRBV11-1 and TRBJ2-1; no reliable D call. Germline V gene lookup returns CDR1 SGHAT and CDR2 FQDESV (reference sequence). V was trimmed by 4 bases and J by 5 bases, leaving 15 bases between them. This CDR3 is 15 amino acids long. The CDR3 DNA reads TGTGCCAGCAGCTCCGCAAACCGAATTAACAATGAGCAGTTCTTC. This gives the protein CASSSANRINNEQFF.

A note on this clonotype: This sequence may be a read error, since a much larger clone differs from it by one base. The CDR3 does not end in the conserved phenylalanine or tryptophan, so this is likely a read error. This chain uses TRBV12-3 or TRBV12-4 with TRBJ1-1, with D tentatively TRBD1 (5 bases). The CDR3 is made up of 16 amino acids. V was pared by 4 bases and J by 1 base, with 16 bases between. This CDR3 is CASSSRQTSRNTEAFI. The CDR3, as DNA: TGTGCCAGCAGTTCCCGACAGACTTCAAGGAACACTGAAGCTTTCATT.

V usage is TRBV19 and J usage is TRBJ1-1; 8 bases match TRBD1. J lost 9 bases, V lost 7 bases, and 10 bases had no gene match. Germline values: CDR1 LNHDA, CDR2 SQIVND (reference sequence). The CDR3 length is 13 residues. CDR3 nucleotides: TGTGCCAGTACCAGGGGGCAGGGTGCTAAAGCTTTCTTT. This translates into CASTRGQGAKAFF.

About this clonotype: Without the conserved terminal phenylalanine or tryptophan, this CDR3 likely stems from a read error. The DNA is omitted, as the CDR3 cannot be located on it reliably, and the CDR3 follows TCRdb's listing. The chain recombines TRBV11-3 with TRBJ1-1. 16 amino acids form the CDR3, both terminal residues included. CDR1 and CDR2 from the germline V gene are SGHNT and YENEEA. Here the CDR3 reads CASSLDRRPVNPESFY.

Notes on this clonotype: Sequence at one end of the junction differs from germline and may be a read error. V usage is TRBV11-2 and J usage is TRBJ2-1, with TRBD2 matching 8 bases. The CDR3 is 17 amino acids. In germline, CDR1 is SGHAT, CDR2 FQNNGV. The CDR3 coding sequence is TGTGCCAGCAGCCGAACCGGGACTAGAGGTTCTTACAATGAGCGGTTATTC. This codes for CASSRTGTRGSYNERLF. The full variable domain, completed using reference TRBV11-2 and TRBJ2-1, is EAGVAQSPRYKIIEKRQSVAFWCNPISGHATLYWYQQILGQGPKLLIQFQNNGVVDDSQLPKDRFSAERLKGVDSTLKIQPAKLEDSAVYLCASSRTGTRGSYNERLFGPGTRLTVL.

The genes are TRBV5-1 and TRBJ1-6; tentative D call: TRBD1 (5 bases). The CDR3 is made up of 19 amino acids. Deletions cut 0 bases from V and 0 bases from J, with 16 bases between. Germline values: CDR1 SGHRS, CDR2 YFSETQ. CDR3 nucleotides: TGCGCCAGCAGCTTGGCCGGGCAGGGTGGGAGCTCCTATAATTCACCCCTCCACTTT. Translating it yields CASSLAGQGGSSYNSPLHF.

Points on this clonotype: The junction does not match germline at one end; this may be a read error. The CDR3 here is CSVPQGTATSGGYTDTQYF. In DNA, the CDR3 is TGCAGCGTGCCCCAGGGGACAGCTACTAGCGGAGGCTACACAGATACACAGTATTTT. The chain carries TRBV29-1 and TRBJ2-3, with a weak D call TRBD2 (8 bases). Germline loops: CDR1 SQVTM, CDR2 ANQGSEA. The CDR3 covers 19 residues.